These 18 T cell receptor beta chains were sequenced from one sample in a study of blood T cell repertoires in COVID-19. TCRdb's table, derived via immunoSEQ multiplex PCR, lists solely in-frame clones and lacks some. This repertoire shows tens of thousands of clones, approximately 79% found once; its top ten account for approximately 10%. The sequenced sample was peripheral blood. The receptors were sampled from a man between 65 and 85 years old with acute or convalescent COVID-19.

V usage is TRBV18 and J usage is TRBJ1-2, with D perhaps TRBD1 (5 bases). The germline V gene encodes CDR1 KGHSH and CDR2 LQKENI. Trimming removed 6 bases from V and 5 bases from J, with 10 bases in between. The CDR3 has 12 amino acids. The CDR3 DNA sequence: TGTGCCAGCTCTCAGGGAAGGTATGGCTACACCTTC. Translation gives CASSQGRYGYTF.

The chain is built from TRBV30 and TRBJ2-7, with TRBD1 identical over 9 bases. Germline CDR1 is GTSNPN and CDR2 is SVGIG (reference sequence). The junction had 4 bases not matched to a gene; V was cut back by 1 base and J by 3 bases. The CDR3 runs to 14 residues. The CDR3 loop is CAWSEGTGLYEQYF. The CDR3 nucleotides read TGTGCCTGGAGTGAGGGGACAGGGCTCTACGAGCAGTACTTC. Full variable domain (outside the CDR3, taken from reference TRBV30 and TRBJ2-7): SQTIHQWPATLVQPVGSPLSLECTVEGTSNPNLYWYRQAAGRGLQLLFYSVGIGQISSEVPQNLSASRPQDRQFILSSKKLLLSDSGFYLCAWSEGTGLYEQYFGPGTRLTVT.

V usage is TRBV5-1 and J usage is TRBJ1-6, with 7 bases that match TRBD1. Germline CDR1 reads SGHRS; CDR2 reads YFSETQ. The V and J ends lost 5 bases and 9 bases, in that order; junction bases with no gene match: 8. The CDR3 is 14 residues long. The CDR3 spells CASSTGTASSPLHF. CDR3 bases: TGCGCCAGCAGTACCGGGACAGCTTCTTCACCCCTCCACTTT.

The chain recombines TRBV6-5 with TRBJ1-2, with 9 bases that match TRBD1. This CDR3 is built from 13 residues. The germline CDR1 and CDR2 sequences are MNHEY and SVGAGI. With 5 bases clipped from V and 11 bases from J, the junction kept 9 bases outside the gene matches. The chain's CDR3 is CASSPRGTGRYTF. CDR3 nucleotide sequence: TGTGCCAGCAGTCCTAGAGGGACAGGGAGATACACCTTC.

This chain connects TRBV13 to TRBJ2-7; 7 bases align to TRBD1. J gave up 7 bases and V 5 bases, and 5 bases lay outside the gene matches. Germline assignment: CDR1 PRHDT and CDR2 FYEKMQ (reference sequence). The CDR3 has 12 amino acids. The chain's CDR3 is CASSEQGLEQYF. The CDR3, as DNA: TGTGCCAGCAGCGAACAGGGGTTGGAGCAGTACTTC.

There are many counts of this clone. V is TRBV4-1 and J is TRBJ2-5; no definite D call. V lost 2 bases to trimming and J lost 5 bases, with 18 bases between them. The germline CDR1 and CDR2 sequences are MGHRA and YSYEKL. The CDR3 is made up of 16 amino acids. The DNA for the CDR3 is TGCGCCAGCAGCCAATATCCCCGGCAGGCCCGGGAGACCCAGTACTTC. It is translated as CASSQYPRQARETQYF.

The chain is built from TRBV3-1 (or the pseudogene TRBV3-2) and TRBJ2-5; D might be TRBD2 (6 bases). The CDR3 is 13 residues long. The germline V and J ends were trimmed by 1 base and 5 bases, with 8 bases remaining between them. The germline CDR1 and CDR2 sequences are LGHDT and YNNKEL (reference sequence). Written as DNA, the CDR3 is TGTGCCAGCAGCCAAGGCCGGGGGGAGACCCAGTACTTC. This translates into CASSQGRGETQYF.

The rearrangement links TRBV28 to TRBJ1-4; 8 bases align to TRBD1. Germline loops: CDR1 MDHEN, CDR2 SYDVKM. V was clipped by 5 bases and J by 8 bases; unmatched bases: 7. CDR3 length: 14 amino acids. Here the CDR3 DNA reads TGTGCCAGCAGTAAACCGGGACAGGAAGAAAAACTGTTTTTT. Its protein product is CASSKPGQEEKLFF.

This clone has just a few counts. The chain couples TRBV24-1 to TRBJ2-7; a possible D gene is TRBD1 (5 bases). Trimming removed 9 bases from V and 2 bases from J, with 25 bases in between. The germline gives CDR1 KGHDR, CDR2 SFDVKD. The CDR3 is 17 amino acids. The chain's CDR3 is CATAHFGAPRDPYEQYV. CDR3 DNA sequence: TGTGCCACCGCCCATTTTGGGGCCCCCCGAGACCCCTACGAGCAGTACGTC.

The J gene is TRBJ2-7, the V gene TRBV19; TRBD1 matches 10 bases. J was trimmed by 1 base and V by 6 bases; bases with no gene match: 6. The CDR3 length is 15 residues. Germline V CDR1 and CDR2: LNHDA, SQIVND (reference sequence). CDR3 protein: CASSPGTGASYEQYV. The CDR3 DNA follows: TGTGCCAGTAGCCCCGGGACAGGGGCTTCCTACGAGCAGTACGTC.

The chain is built from TRBV27 and TRBJ2-1; TRBD2 agrees at 11 bases. V gave up 0 bases and J gave up 6 bases; unmatched junction bases: 7. The CDR3 runs to 17 residues. Germline V gene lookup returns CDR1 MNHEY and CDR2 SMNVEV (reference sequence). CDR3 residues: CASSLSRRLAGFNEQFF. The CDR3 nucleotides are TGTGCCAGCAGTTTATCTAGACGACTAGCGGGGTTCAATGAGCAGTTCTTC.

CDR3 region: CASSEVRGARGNQPQHF. The CDR3 DNA reads as TGTGCCAGCAGTGAAGTTCGGGGGGCAAGGGGCAATCAGCCCCAGCATTTT. The chain carries TRBV2 and TRBJ1-5; the D gene is possibly TRBD1 (6 bases). The germline CDR1 and CDR2 sequences are SNHLY and FYNNEI. This CDR3 contains 17 residues. The V and J ends lost 1 base and 2 bases respectively, with 15 bases between them.

The chain is built from TRBV11-2 and TRBJ2-7; no clear D. Germline V gene data show CDR1 as SGHAT and CDR2 as FQNNGV. Trimming shortened V by 0 bases and J by 2 bases, and 5 bases separated the two germline ends. This CDR3 spans 13 amino acids. CDR3 sequence: CASSLESAYEQYF. CDR3 DNA sequence: TGTGCCAGCAGCTTAGAGTCGGCCTACGAGCAGTACTTC.

For the CDR3, the DNA is TGCAGTGCTCCGGGTGATGGCTACACCTTC. It encodes CSAPGDGYTF. The rearrangement uses TRBV20-1 and TRBJ1-2; D remains ambiguous. Germline CDR1 and CDR2: DFQATT and SNEGSKA (reference sequence). This CDR3 comprises 10 residues. Trimming removed 5 bases at V and 6 bases at J, with 7 bases between.

V usage is TRBV19 and J usage is TRBJ1-2, with 9 bases identical to TRBD1. Germline CDR1 LNHDA, CDR2 SQIVND (reference sequence). This CDR3 region has 13 residues. J was trimmed by 10 bases and V by 6 bases; bases with no gene match: 9. The CDR3 is CASRGQGDKAYTF. CDR3 in DNA: TGTGCCAGTAGGGGACAGGGAGACAAAGCCTACACCTTC.

This clone was detected only a few times. V is TRBV19 and J is TRBJ1-5; 10 nucleotides line up with TRBD1. Germline CDR1 reads LNHDA; CDR2 reads SQIVND (reference sequence). The CDR3 totals 16 residues. Trimming took 5 bases from V and 3 from J; bases not matched to a gene: 7. DNA for the CDR3: TGTGCCAGTAGTCCAGGGACAGGGGAGTCCAATCAGCCCCAGCATTTT. It yields the protein CASSPGTGESNQPQHF.

The CDR3 region has the DNA TGTGCCAGTATCCAGGGGCCCAACACCGGGGAGCTGTTTTTT. Its translation: CASIQGPNTGELFF. This rearrangement joins TRBV19 to TRBJ2-2; D is perhaps TRBD1 (6 bases). Germline CDR1 and CDR2: LNHDA and SQIVND (reference sequence). V lost 7 bases, J lost 2 bases, and 11 bases lay in between. CDR3 length equals 14 residues.

This clone has ten or more counts. The V gene is TRBV12-5, the J gene TRBJ1-5; a weak D match, TRBD1 (6 bases). The V end was cut by 0 bases, the J end by 4 bases, with 13 bases between. Looked up from germline, CDR1 is LGHNT and CDR2 is FRNRAP. The CDR3 is 16 residues long. This CDR3 reads CASGLVRRGRNQPQHF. The CDR3 DNA reads as TGTGCTAGTGGTTTGGTACGCAGGGGAAGGAATCAGCCCCAGCATTTT.